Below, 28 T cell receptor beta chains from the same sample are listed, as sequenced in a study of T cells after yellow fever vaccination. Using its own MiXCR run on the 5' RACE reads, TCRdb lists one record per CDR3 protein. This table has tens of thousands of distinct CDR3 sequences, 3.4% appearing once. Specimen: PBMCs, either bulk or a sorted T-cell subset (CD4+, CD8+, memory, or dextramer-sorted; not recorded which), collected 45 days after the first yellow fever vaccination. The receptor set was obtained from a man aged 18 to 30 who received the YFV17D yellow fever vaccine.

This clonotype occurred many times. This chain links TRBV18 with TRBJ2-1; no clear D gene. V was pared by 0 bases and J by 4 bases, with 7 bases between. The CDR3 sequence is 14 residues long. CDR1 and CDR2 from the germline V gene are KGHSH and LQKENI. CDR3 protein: CASSPPGAYNEQFF. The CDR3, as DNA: TGTGCCAGCTCACCACCGGGCGCTTACAATGAGCAGTTCTTC. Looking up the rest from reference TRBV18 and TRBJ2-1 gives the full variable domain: NAGVMQNPRHLVRRRGQEARLRCSPMKGHSHVYWYRQLPEEGLKFMVYLQKENIIDESGMPKERFSAEFPKEGPSILRIQQVVRGDSAAYFCASSPPGAYNEQFFGPGTRLTVL.

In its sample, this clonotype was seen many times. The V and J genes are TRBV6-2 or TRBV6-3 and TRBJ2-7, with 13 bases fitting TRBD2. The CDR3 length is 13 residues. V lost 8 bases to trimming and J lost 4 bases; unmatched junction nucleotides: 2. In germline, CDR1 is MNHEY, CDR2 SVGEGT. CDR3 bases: TGTGCCAGCCGGACTAGCGGGGGTTACGAGCAGTACGTC. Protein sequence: CASRTSGGYEQYV.

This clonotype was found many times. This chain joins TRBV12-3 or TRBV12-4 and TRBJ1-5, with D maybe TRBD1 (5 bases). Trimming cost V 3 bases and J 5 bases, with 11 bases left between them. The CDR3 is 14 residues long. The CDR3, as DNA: TGTGCCAGCAGTTTTGATGGGGGACATCAGCCCCAGCATTTT. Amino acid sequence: CASSFDGGHQPQHF.

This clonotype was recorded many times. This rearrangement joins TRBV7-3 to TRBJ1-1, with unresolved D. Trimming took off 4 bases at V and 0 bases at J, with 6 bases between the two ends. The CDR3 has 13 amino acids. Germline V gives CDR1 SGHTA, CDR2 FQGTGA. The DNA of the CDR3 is TGTGCCAGCAGCTCCGGTATGAACACTGAAGCTTTCTTT. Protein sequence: CASSSGMNTEAFF.

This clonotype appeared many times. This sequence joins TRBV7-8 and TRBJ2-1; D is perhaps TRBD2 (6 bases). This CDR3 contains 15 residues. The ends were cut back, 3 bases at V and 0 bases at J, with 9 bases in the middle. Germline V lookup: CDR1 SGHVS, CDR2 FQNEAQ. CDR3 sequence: CASSLIADSYNEQFF. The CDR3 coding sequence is TGTGCCAGCAGCTTGATAGCGGACTCCTACAATGAGCAGTTCTTC. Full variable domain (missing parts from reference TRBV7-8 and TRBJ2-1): GAGVSQSPRYKVAKRGQDVALRCDPISGHVSLFWYQQALGQGPEFLTYFQNEAQLDKSGLPSDRFFAERPEGSVSTLKIQRTQQEDSAVYLCASSLIADSYNEQFFGPGTRLTVL.

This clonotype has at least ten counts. The DNA of the CDR3 is TGCGCCAGCAGCCAAGGGCTAGCGGGACGTTGGGAAGAGACCCAGTACTTC. Protein: CASSQGLAGRWEETQYF. The chain carries TRBV4-1 and TRBJ2-5; 9 bases are a match to TRBD2. The CDR3 length is 17 residues. The V segment lost 1 base and the J segment 3 bases; nucleotides outside the gene matches: 9. The germline gives CDR1 MGHRA, CDR2 YSYEKL.

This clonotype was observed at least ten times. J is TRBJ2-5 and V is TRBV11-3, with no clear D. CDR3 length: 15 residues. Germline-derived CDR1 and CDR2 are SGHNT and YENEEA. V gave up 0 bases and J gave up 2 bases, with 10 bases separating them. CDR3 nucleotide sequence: TGTGCCAGCAGCTTAGATCTCGCTAAGCAAGAGACCCAGTACTTC. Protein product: CASSLDLAKQETQYF.

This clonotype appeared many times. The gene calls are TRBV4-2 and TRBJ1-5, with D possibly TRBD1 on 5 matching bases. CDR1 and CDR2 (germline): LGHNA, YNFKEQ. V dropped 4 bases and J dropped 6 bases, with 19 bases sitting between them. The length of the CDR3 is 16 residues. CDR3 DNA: TGTGCCAGCAGCCTGGCTTTCCAGGGATCAGGTCAGCCCCAGCATTTT. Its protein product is CASSLAFQGSGQPQHF.

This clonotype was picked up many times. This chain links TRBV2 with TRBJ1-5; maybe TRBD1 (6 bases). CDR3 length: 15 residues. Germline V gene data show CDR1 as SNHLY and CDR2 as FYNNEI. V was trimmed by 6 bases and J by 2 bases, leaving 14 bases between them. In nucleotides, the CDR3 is TGTGCCAGCAGGGGGGGGCGTTTTGGCAATCAGCCCCAGCATTTT. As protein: CASRGGRFGNQPQHF.

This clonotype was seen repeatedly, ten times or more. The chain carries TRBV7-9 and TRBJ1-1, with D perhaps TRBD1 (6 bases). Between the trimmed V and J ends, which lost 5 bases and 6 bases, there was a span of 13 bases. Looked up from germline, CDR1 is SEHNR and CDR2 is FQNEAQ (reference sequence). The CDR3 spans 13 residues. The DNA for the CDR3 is TGTGCCAGCAGCGCAGGGGTCCCGGCTGAAGCTTTCTTT. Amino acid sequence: CASSAGVPAEAFF.

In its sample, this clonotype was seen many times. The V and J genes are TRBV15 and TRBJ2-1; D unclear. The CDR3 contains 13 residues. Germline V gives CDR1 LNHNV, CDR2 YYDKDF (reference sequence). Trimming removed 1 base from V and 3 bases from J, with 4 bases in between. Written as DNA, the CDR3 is TGTGCCACCAGCAGAGGGGACTACAATGAGCAGTTCTTC. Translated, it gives CATSRGDYNEQFF.

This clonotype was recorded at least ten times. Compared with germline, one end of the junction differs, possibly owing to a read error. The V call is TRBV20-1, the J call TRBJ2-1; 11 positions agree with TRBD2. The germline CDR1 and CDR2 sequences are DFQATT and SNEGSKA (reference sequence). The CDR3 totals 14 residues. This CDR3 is CSATFSGGAVPPLF. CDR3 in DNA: TGCAGTGCTACCTTTAGCGGGGGGGCGGTTCCCCCCCTCTTC.

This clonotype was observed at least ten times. CDR3 nucleotides: TGCAGTGCTAGAGAGGGGACAGGGAGTTACGAGCAGTACTTC. Protein: CSAREGTGSYEQYF. This rearrangement joins TRBV20-1 to TRBJ2-7, with 9 bases aligning to TRBD1. Germline CDR1 reads DFQATT; CDR2 reads SNEGSKA (reference sequence). This CDR3 is built from 14 residues. Trimming cost V 0 bases and J 4 bases; bases outside gene matches: 4.

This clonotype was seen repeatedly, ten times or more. The CDR3 spells CASSYVSTDTQYF. The DNA of the CDR3 is TGTGCCAGCAGTTACGTTAGCACAGATACGCAGTATTTT. The V gene is TRBV12-3 or TRBV12-4, the J gene TRBJ2-3; D gene ambiguous. The V and J ends lost 4 bases and 0 bases respectively, with 5 bases between them. This CDR3 comprises 13 residues.

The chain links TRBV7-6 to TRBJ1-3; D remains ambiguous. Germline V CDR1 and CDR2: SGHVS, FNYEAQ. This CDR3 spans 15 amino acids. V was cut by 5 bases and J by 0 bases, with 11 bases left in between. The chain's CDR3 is CASSQRLSSGNTIYF. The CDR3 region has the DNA TGTGCCAGCAGCCAACGACTGAGCTCTGGAAACACCATATATTTT.

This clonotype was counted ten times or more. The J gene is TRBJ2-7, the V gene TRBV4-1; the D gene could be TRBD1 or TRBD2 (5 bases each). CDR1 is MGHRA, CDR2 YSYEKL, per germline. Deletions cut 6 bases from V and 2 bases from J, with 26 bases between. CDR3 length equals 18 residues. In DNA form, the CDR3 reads TGCGCCAGCAGTCTACACTTTCGAGCAGGGAGAGTAACCTACGAGCAGTACGTC. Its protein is CASSLHFRAGRVTYEQYV.

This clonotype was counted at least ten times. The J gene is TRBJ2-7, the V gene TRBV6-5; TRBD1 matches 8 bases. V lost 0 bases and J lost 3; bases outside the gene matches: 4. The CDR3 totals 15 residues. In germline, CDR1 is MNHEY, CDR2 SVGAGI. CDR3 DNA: TGTGCCAGCAGTTACTCGATAACAGGGGGCTACGAGCAGTACTTC. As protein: CASSYSITGGYEQYF.

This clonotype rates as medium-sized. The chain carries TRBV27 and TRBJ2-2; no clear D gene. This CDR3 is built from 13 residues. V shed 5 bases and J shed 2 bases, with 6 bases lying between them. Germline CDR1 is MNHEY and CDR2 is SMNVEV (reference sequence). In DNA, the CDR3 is TGTGCCAGCAGTCCCGTTAACACCGGGGAGCTGTTTTTT. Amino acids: CASSPVNTGELFF.

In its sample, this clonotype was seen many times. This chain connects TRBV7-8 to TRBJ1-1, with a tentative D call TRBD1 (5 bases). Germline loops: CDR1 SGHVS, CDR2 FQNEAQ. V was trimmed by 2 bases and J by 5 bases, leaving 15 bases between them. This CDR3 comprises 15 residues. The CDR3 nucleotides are TGTGCCAGCAGCTTATCGATGGCAGGGCAAACTGAAGCTTTCTTT. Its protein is CASSLSMAGQTEAFF. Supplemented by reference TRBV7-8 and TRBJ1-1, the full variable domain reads GAGVSQSPRYKVAKRGQDVALRCDPISGHVSLFWYQQALGQGPEFLTYFQNEAQLDKSGLPSDRFFAERPEGSVSTLKIQRTQQEDSAVYLCASSLSMAGQTEAFFGQGTRLTVV.

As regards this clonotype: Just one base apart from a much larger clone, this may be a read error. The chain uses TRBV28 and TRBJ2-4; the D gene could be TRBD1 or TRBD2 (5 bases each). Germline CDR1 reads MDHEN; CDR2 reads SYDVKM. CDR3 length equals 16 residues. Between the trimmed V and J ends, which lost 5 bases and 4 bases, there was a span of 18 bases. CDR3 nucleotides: TGTGCCAGCAGTAAAATGCCCGGGACGGCTAAAAACATTCAGTACTTC. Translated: CASSKMPGTAKNIQYF.

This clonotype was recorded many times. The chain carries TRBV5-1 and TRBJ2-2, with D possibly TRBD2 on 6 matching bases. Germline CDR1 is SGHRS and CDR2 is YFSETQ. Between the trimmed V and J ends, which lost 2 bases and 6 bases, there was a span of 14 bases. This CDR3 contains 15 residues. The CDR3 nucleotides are TGCGCCAGCAGCTTTCGGGGGATCGGGGCCGGGGAGCTGTTTTTT. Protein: CASSFRGIGAGELFF.

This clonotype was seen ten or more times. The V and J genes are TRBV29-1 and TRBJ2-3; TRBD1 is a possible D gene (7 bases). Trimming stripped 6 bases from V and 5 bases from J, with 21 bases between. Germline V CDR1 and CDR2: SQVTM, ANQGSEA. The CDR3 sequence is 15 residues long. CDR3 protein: CSVEEADRRGDTQYF. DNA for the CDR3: TGCAGCGTCGAGGAGGCGGACAGGAGGGGAGATACGCAGTATTTT.

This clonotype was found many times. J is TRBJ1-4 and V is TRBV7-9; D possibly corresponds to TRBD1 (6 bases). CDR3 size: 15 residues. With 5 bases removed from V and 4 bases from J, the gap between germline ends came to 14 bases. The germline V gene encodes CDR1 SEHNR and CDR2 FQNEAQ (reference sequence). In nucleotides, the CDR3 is TGTGCCAGCAGCGAAACCAGGGGACGTAATGAAAAACTGTTTTTT. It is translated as CASSETRGRNEKLFF.

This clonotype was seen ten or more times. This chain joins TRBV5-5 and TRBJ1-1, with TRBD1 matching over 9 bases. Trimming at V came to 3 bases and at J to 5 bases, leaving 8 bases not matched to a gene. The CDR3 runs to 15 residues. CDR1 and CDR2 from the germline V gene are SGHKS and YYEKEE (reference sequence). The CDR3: CASSSSGTGWTEAFF. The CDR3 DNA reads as TGTGCCAGCAGCTCCTCCGGGACAGGGTGGACTGAAGCTTTCTTT.

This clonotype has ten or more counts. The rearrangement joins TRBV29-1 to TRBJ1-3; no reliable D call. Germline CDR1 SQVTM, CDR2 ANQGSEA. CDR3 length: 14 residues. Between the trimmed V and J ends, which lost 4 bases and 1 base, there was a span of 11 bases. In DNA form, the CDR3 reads TGCAGCGTTGGAACAGCGAGATCTGGAAACACCATATATTTT. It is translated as CSVGTARSGNTIYF.

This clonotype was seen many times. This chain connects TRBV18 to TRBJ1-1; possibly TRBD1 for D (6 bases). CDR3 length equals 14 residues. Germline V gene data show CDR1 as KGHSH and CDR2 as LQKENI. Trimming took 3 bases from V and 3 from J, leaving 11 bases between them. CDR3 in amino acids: CASSPISGDTEAFF. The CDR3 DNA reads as TGTGCCAGCTCACCCATATCAGGGGACACTGAAGCTTTCTTT.

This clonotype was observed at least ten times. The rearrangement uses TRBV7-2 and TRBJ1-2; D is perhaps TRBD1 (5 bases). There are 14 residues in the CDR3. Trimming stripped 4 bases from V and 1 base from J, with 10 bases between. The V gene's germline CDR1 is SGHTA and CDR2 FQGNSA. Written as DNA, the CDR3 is TGTGCCAGCAGCTATAGACAGAATAACTATGGCTACACCTTC. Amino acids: CASSYRQNNYGYTF.

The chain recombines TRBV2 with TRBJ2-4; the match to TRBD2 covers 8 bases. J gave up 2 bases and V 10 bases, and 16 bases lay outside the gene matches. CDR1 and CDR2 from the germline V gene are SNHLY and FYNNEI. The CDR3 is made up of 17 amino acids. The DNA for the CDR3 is TGTGCCATCTGCCGGAGGGGTTTAGCGGGGACCAAAAACATTCAGTACTTC. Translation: CAICRRGLAGTKNIQYF.